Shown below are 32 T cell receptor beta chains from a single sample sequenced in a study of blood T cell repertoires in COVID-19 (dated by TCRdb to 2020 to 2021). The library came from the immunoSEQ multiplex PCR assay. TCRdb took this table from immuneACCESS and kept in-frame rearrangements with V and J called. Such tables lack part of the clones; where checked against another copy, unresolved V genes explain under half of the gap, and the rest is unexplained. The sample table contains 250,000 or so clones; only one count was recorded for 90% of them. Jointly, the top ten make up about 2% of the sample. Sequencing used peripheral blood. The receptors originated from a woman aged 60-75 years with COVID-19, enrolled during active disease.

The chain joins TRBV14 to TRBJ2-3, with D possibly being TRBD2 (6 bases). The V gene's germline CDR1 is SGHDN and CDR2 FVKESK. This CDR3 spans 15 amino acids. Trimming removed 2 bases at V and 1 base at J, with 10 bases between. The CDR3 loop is CASSQRLGGTDTQYF. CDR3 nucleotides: TGTGCCAGCAGCCAAAGACTAGGAGGCACAGATACGCAGTATTTT.

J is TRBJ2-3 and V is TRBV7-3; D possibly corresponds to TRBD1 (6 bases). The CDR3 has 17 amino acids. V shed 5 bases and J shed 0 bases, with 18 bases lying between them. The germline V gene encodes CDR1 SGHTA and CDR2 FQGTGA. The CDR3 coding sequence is TGTGCCAGCAGCCAAGGCCTTGGACAGACTAGCACAGATACGCAGTATTTT. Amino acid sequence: CASSQGLGQTSTDTQYF.

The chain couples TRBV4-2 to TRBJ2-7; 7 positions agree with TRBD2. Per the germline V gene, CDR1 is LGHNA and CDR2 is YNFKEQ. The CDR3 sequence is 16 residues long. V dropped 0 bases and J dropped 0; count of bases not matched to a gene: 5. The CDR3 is CASSQDLAEFSYEQYF. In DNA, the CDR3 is TGTGCCAGCAGCCAAGACCTAGCGGAATTCTCCTACGAGCAGTACTTC.

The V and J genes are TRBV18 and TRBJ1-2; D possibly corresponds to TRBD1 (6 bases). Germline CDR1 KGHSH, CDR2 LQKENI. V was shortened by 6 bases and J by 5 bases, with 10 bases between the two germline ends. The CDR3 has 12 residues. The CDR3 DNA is TGTGCCAGCTCCAGGGGCCTTTATGGCTACACCTTC. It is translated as CASSRGLYGYTF.

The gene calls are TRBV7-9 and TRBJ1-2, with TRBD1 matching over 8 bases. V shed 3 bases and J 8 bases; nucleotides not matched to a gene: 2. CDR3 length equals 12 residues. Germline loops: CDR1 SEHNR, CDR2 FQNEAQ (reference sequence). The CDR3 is CASSFDRGGYTF. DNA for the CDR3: TGTGCCAGCAGCTTCGACAGGGGCGGCTACACCTTC.

CDR3 residues: CASSPGGVADNEQFF. The CDR3 DNA follows: TGTGCCAGCTCACCAGGTGGGGTAGCGGACAATGAGCAGTTCTTC. The chain joins TRBV18 to TRBJ2-1; tentatively, D is TRBD2 (6 bases). Germline V CDR1 and CDR2: KGHSH, LQKENI. V dropped 2 bases and J dropped 5 bases, with 13 bases sitting between them. There are 15 residues in the CDR3.

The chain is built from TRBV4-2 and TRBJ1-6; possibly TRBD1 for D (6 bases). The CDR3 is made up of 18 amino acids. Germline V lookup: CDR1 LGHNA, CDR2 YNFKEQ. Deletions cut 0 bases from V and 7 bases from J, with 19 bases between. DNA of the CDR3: TGTGCCAGCAGCCAAGAGGGAGTTATGGGGGCGCACAATTCACCCCTCCACTTT. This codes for CASSQEGVMGAHNSPLHF.

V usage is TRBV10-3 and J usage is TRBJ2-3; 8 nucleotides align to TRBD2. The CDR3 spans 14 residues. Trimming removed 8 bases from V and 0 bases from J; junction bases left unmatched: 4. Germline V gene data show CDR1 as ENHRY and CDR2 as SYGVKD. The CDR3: CAIRGGSSTDTQYF. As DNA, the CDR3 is TGTGCCATCCGGGGGGGTTCTAGCACAGATACGCAGTATTTT.

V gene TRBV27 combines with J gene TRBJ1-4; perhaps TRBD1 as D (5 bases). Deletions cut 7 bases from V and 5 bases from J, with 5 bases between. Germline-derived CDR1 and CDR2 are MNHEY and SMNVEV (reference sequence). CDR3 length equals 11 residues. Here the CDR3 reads CASKGNEKLFF. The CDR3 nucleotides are TGTGCCAGCAAGGGGAATGAAAAACTGTTTTTT.

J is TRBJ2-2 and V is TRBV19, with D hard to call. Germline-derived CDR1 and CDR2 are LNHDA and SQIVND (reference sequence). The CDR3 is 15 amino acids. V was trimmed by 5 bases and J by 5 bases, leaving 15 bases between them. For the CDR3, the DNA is TGTGCCAGTAGTGCCCTTTGGCAGGAAACCGGGGAGCTGTTTTTT. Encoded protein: CASSALWQETGELFF.

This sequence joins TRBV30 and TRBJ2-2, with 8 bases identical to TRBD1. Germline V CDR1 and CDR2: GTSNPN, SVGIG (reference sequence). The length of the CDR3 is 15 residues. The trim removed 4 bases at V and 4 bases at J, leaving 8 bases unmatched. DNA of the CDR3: TGTGCCTGGAAGGCGGCAGGGGGCTTCACCGGGGAGCTGTTTTTT. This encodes CAWKAAGGFTGELFF.

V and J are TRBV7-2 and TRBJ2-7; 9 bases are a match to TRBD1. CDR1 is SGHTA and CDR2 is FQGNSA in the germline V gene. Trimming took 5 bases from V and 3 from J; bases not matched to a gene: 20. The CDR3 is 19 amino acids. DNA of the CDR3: TGTGCCAGCAGCCCAAACAGCGGGACAGGGTTGTTCTCCGACTACGAGCAGTACTTC. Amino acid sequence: CASSPNSGTGLFSDYEQYF.

CDR3 nucleotide sequence: TGTGCCAGCCCGTGTCCTGGCGGGACAGCCCCAGAGACCCAGTACTTC. Amino acid sequence: CASPCPGGTAPETQYF. This chain connects TRBV4-2 to TRBJ2-5; tentative D call: TRBD1 (7 bases). Trimming removed 8 bases at V and 4 bases at J, with 23 bases between. The germline CDR1 and CDR2 sequences are LGHNA and YNFKEQ. This CDR3 has 16 amino acids.

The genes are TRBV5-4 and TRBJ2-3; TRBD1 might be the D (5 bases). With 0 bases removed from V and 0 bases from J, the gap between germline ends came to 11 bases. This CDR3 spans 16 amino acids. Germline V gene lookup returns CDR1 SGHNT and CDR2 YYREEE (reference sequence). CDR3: CASSLAQGRSTDTQYF. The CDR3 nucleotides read TGTGCCAGCAGCTTGGCCCAGGGCCGAAGCACAGATACGCAGTATTTT.

The CDR3 region has the DNA TGTGCCAGCCCGACGGGGGACTCCTACAATGAGCAGTTCTTC. Its protein is CASPTGDSYNEQFF. This rearrangement joins TRBV6-5 to TRBJ2-1; weak D call: TRBD2 (6 bases). The CDR3 consists of 14 residues. Per the germline V gene, CDR1 is MNHEY and CDR2 is SVGAGI. Deletions cut 8 bases from V and 0 bases from J, with 11 bases between.

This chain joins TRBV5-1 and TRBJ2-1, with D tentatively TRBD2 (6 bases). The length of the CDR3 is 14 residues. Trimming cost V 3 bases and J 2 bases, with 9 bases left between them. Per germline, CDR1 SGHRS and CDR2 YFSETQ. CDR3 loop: CASSSGGTYNEQFF. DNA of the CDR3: TGCGCCAGCAGCTCCGGCGGGACCTACAATGAGCAGTTCTTC.

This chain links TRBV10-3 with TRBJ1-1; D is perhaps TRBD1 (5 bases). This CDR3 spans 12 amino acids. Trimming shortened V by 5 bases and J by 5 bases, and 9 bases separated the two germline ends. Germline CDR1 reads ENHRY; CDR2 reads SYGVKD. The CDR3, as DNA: TGTGCCATCAGTAAACAGGAAACTGAAGCTTTCTTT. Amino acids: CAISKQETEAFF.

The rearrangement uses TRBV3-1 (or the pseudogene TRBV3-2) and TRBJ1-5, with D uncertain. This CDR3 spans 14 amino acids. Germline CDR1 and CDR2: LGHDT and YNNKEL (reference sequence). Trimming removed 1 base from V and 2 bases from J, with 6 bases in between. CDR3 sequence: CASSQAGGNQPQHF. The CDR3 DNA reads TGTGCCAGCAGCCAAGCCGGAGGCAATCAGCCCCAGCATTTT.

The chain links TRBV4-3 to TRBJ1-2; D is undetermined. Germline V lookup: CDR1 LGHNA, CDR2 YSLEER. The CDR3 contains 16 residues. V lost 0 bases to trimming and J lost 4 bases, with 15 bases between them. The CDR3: CASSQDFRRGIYGYTF. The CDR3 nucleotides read TGCGCCAGCAGCCAAGATTTCAGGCGGGGAATCTATGGCTACACCTTC.

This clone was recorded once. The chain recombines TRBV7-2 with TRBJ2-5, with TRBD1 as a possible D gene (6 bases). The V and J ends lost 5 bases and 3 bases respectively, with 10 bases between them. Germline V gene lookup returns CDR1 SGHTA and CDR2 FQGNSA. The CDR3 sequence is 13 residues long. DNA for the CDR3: TGTGCCAGCAGCAGAAGGACAGAAGAGACCCAGTACTTC. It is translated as CASSRRTEETQYF. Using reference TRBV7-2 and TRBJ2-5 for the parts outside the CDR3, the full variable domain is GAGVSQSPSNKVTEKGKDVELRCDPISGHTALYWYRQSLGQGLEFLIYFQGNSAPDKSGLPSDRFSAERTGGSVSTLTIQRTQQEDSAVYLCASSRRTEETQYFGPGTRLLVL.

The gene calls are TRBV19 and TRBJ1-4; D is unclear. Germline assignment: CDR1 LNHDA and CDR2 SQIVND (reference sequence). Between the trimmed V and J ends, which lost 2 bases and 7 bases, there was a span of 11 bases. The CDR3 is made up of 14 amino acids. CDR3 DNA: TGTGCCAGTAGTATAAGCCACGGTACTGAAAAACTGTTTTTT. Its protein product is CASSISHGTEKLFF.

The CDR3 loop reads CASSEVSRDREKETQYF. The DNA of the CDR3 is TGTGCCAGCAGTGAAGTAAGCCGGGACAGGGAAAAGGAGACCCAGTACTTC. J is TRBJ2-5 and V is TRBV2, with 9 bases lining up with TRBD1. The CDR3 is 17 residues long. Germline trimming cut 1 base from V and 5 bases from J; bases unmatched to any gene: 11. Germline V CDR1 and CDR2: SNHLY, FYNNEI.

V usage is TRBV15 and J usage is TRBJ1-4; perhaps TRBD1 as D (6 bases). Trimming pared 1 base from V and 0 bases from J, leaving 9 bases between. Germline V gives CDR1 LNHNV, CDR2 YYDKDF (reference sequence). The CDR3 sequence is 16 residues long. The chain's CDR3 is CATSRGKGATNEKLFF. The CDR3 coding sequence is TGTGCCACCAGCAGAGGCAAGGGGGCAACTAATGAAAAACTGTTTTTT.

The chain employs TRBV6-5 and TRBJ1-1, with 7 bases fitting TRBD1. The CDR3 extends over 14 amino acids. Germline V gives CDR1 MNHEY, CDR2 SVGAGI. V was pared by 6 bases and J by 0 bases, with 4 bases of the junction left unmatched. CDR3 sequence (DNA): TGTGCCAGCAGCGGGGACAGCCTGAACACTGAAGCTTTCTTT. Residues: CASSGDSLNTEAFF.

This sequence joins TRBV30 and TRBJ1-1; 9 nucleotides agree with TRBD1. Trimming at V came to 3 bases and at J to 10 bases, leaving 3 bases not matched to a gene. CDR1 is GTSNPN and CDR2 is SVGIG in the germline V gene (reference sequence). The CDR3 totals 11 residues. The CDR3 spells CAWRGQGSAFF. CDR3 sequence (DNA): TGTGCCTGGAGAGGACAGGGGTCAGCTTTCTTT.

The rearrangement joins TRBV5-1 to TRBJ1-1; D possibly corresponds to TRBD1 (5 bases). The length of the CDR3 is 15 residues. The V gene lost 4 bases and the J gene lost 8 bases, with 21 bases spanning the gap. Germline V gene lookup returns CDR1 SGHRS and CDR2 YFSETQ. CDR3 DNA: TGCGCCAGCAGCCAGGGTCCTGGGTCCGGCAGGGAAGCTTTCTTT. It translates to CASSQGPGSGREAFF.

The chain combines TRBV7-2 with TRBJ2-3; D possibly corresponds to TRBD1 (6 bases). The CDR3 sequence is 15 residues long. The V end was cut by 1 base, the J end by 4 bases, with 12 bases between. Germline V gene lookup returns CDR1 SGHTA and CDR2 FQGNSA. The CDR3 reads CASSLVAGVSDTQYF. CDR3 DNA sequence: TGTGCCAGCAGCTTAGTGGCAGGGGTTTCAGATACGCAGTATTTT.

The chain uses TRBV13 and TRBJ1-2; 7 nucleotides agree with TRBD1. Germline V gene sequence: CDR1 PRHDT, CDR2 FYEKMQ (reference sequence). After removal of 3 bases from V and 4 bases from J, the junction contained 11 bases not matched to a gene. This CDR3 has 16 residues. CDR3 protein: CASSFLRQGSSYGYTF. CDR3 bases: TGTGCCAGCAGCTTCCTCAGACAGGGTTCGAGCTATGGCTACACCTTC.

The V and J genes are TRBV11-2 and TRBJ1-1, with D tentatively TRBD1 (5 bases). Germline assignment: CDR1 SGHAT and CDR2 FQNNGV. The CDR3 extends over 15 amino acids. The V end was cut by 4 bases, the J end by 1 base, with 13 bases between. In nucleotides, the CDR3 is TGTGCCAGCAGCTCCTTAAGAAGGGGGAACACTGAAGCTTTCTTT. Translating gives CASSSLRRGNTEAFF.

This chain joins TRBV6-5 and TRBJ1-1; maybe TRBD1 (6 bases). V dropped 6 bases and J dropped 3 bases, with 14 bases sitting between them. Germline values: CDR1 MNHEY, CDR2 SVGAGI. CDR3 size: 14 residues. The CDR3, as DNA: TGTGCCAGCAGCCCACAGGGTAAAGACACTGAAGCTTTCTTT. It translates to CASSPQGKDTEAFF.

Here the CDR3 DNA reads TGTGCCAGCACCCAGACAGTCGGCTACACCTTC. Translated: CASTQTVGYTF. V usage is TRBV7-2 and J usage is TRBJ1-2, with D perhaps TRBD1 (5 bases). Per the germline V gene, CDR1 is SGHTA and CDR2 is FQGNSA. CDR3 length: 11 residues. V lost 7 bases, J lost 8 bases, and 11 bases lay in between.

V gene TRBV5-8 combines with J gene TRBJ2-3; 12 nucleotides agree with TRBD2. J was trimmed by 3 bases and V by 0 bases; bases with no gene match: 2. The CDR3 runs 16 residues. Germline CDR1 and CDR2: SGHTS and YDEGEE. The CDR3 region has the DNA TGTGCCAGCAGCTTGGGACTAGCGGGGGAAACAGATACGCAGTATTTT. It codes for CASSLGLAGETDTQYF.